Presented here are 2 T cell receptor beta chains from one specimen sequenced in a study of OX40 agonist ivuxolimab in advanced cancers. Profiled with immunoSEQ multiplex PCR; TCRdb holds only in-frame clones, not every one. Seen here are tens of thousands of clones, around 90% observed once, and the top ten hold approximately 1.3%. This specimen was CD4+ or CD8+ T cells sorted from blood, taken in a trial of the OX40 agonist ivuxolimab. Receptor source: an adult with an advanced solid tumor such as melanoma, head and neck, liver or kidney cancer.

The rearrangement links TRBV4-1 to TRBJ2-2; D gene ambiguous. V lost 4 bases to trimming and J lost 1 base, with 7 bases between them. This CDR3 is 14 amino acids long. Germline V gene lookup returns CDR1 MGHRA and CDR2 YSYEKL. CDR3 region: CASSPQENTGELFF. The CDR3 DNA sequence: TGCGCCAGCAGCCCCCAGGAGAACACCGGGGAGCTGTTTTTT.

The chain is built from TRBV11-2 and TRBJ1-5; TRBD1 is a possible D gene (5 bases). CDR3 length: 15 amino acids. The ends were cut back, 5 bases at V and 6 bases at J, with 17 bases in the middle. The germline V gene encodes CDR1 SGHAT and CDR2 FQNNGV. Here the CDR3 DNA reads TGTGCCAGCAGCCGATCCGGGGTAGGGGCTCAGCCCCAGCATTTT. Translated, it gives CASSRSGVGAQPQHF.